The sequence of this T cell receptor (beta chain) was determined in a study of blood T cells in healthy people across ages (dated by TCRdb to the mid-2010s). Concerning the study at large: In model experiments, template switching captured about one uniquely barcoded TCR beta cDNA molecule for every two T cells. The study measured age-related changes in TCR beta repertoire diversity using deep sequencing normalized with unique cDNA molecular identifiers. The study analyzed two additional independent replicas of 1 million unique cDNA reads from the same blood draw for two donors, one aged 18 to 30 and one aged 80 or older. To avoid experimental bias, donors of different ages were spread randomly across the sequencing lanes. The donors were divided into four age groups: young (average around 16 years), middle-aged (about 40), aged (approximately 62) and long-lived (82). Study-level results and caveats: Compared with the aged group, the long-lived group had more naive CD4+ T cells, fewer expanded clones and increased TCR diversity, suggesting age selection. Because profiling used bulk unsorted PBMCs, naive and antigen-experienced compartments could not be compared conclusively. Donor CMV infection status was unknown, potentially confounding age-related changes in expanded clonotypes. As age increased, observed TCR beta diversity per million T cells dropped in a roughly linear way, and a significant reduction was already evident by age 40. Total diversity estimates from one million sequenced T cells were considered lower bounds and underestimates. Observed TCR beta diversity correlated strongly with the percentage of naive T cells measured by flow cytometry.

The library was prepared using 5' RACE. The reads were generated on an Illumina HiSeq 2500. A second 7 to 11 cycle PCR used a sample-barcoded 5' primer and a J-beta primer mix. A unique molecular identifier was introduced onto each TCR beta cDNA molecule by a template-switch 5' adaptor carrying 12 random nucleotides. Each sample yielded at least 2.5 million CDR3-containing paired-end reads. First-strand cDNA synthesis was performed from all RNA using the Mint cDNA synthesis kit, with priming by a TRBC-specific oligonucleotide. All cDNA was treated with uracil-DNA glycosylase and then went through a first 18-cycle PCR with the universal primers M1SS and BC2_uni_R. Per the source publication's procedure: Each sample was normalized by randomly selecting 1 million high-quality reads, each carrying a distinct molecular identifier. Reads sharing molecular identifiers were discarded rather than binned into consensus sequences. MiTCR, with a Q25 quality threshold and the strictest error-elimination algorithm, was used for CDR3 identification, clonotype clustering and error correction. A nonparametric unseen species model using Euler transformation provided a lower-bound estimate of total TCR beta diversity. TCRdb ran its own pipeline on the public reads, namely fastp trimming at Q25 and MiXCR clone calling, and kept in-frame beta chains. Each CDR3 protein appears once, grouped with its most common genes and DNA. These V and J calls are TCRdb output, not the study's own analysis. Present in this sample are about 760,000 distinct CDR3 sequences, roughly three fifths of which were seen just once. Together, the top ten hold 25% to 30% of the sample.

Systemically healthy Caucasian individuals from Russia, some 36 in total and aged about 6 to 95 years, were included as donors. Each donor gave approximately 9.3 milliliters of peripheral blood, collected into EDTA-treated Vacutainer tubes. Ficoll-Paque density-gradient centrifugation was used to isolate PBMCs, with at least 7 million obtained per sample. Trizol reagent was used to extract total RNA from the PBMCs, yielding at least 6 micrograms per sample. Naive CD45RAhigh/CD27high T cell percentages were measured by flow cytometry on a PBMC aliquot from every donor. As to this clonotype: No antigen is known for it. No much larger clone exists at a distance of one base, and base qualities are not known.

Inclusive of the bounding cysteine and phenylalanine, the CDR3 is 14 residues long. Just the 42-base CDR3 DNA is kept, in frame starting at base 1. The germline V gene encodes CDR1 ENHRY and CDR2 SYGVKD. V is shortened by 3 bases, J by 8 bases, and the region joining them spans 14 bases. The receptor was isolated from a man aged 40-49 years in good health. The specimen was blood. The chain is assembled from TRBV10-3 and TRBJ1-5; the D gene remains uncertain. The CDR3 protein sequence reads: CAISDGEVIEPQHF. The DNA is as follows: TGTGCCATCAGTGACGGGGAAGTGATTGAGCCCCAGCATTTT.